The next 27 T cell receptor beta chains were all read from a single sample in a study of cytomegalovirus exposure and HLA in healthy donors. The PCR used 60 Vbeta and 13 Jbeta primers. Repertoires were generated with immunoSEQ multiplex PCR, while TCRdb's copy carries only in-frame clones and drops some. The top ten clones hold 7.5% to 10% of a sample with 150,000 to 200,000 clones, roughly 13% of them seen once. Material for sequencing was PBMCs. These receptors all stem from a man aged 45-60 years in good health and CMV-seropositive.

This clone has just a few counts. The chain carries TRBV7-7 and TRBJ2-2, with 8 bases aligning to TRBD2. The CDR3 is 14 amino acids. CDR1 and CDR2 (germline): SSHAT, FNYEAQ (reference sequence). The CDR3 DNA is TGTGCTAGTAACTCAGCGGGGGAGGCCGGGGAGCTGTTTTTT. Protein: CASNSAGEAGELFF.

In this sample, this clone turned up a few times. This chain uses TRBV18 with TRBJ1-1; 9 bases are a match to TRBD1. V shed 4 bases and J 7 bases; nucleotides not matched to a gene: 7. CDR3 length: 14 amino acids. Germline CDR1 KGHSH, CDR2 LQKENI. The DNA for the CDR3 is TGTGCCAGCTCACTTTCAGGACAGGGGCTTGAAGCTTTCTTT. It is translated as CASSLSGQGLEAFF.

CDR3 in DNA: TGTGCCAGCAGCGTAGCTACCTCGCAGCGGGGGGCAGATACGCAGTATTTT. Translated: CASSVATSQRGADTQYF. The chain uses TRBV9 and TRBJ2-3; 9 bases line up with TRBD2. V was clipped by 0 bases and J by 4 bases; unmatched bases: 9. CDR1 and CDR2 from the germline V gene are SGDLS and YYNGEE. This CDR3 has 17 residues. Based on the CDR3 plus reference TRBV9 and TRBJ2-3, the full variable domain is DSGVTQTPKHLITATGQRVTLRCSPRSGDLSVYWYQQSLDQGLQFLIQYYNGEERAKGNILERFSAQQFPDLHSELNLSSLELGDSALYFCASSVATSQRGADTQYFGPGTRLTVL.

A few counts support this clone. The chain uses TRBV15 and TRBJ2-2; 9 positions agree with TRBD1. Germline CDR1 is LNHNV and CDR2 is YYDKDF (reference sequence). Trimming removed 5 bases from V and 7 bases from J; junction bases left unmatched: 14. CDR3 length: 17 residues. The CDR3 DNA follows: TGTGCCACCAGCTGGGGCCGGGGACAGGGAGTAAACGGGGAGCTGTTTTTT. It is translated as CATSWGRGQGVNGELFF.

This clone was seen more than once but under ten times. This sequence joins TRBV11-3 and TRBJ1-4; 9 positions agree with TRBD1. Germline CDR1 is SGHNT and CDR2 is YENEEA. Trimming cost V 4 bases and J 8 bases; bases outside gene matches: 5. This CDR3 has 14 amino acids. The CDR3: CASSSDRGREKLFF. In nucleotides, the CDR3 is TGTGCCAGCAGCTCGGACAGGGGCAGGGAAAAACTGTTTTTT.

CDR3 bases: TGTGCCACCAGCCGCCGGGACAGACAAGCTTTCTTT. Translating gives CATSRRDRQAFF. The chain is built from TRBV15 and TRBJ1-1; TRBD1 matches 7 bases. Trimming removed 5 bases from V and 9 bases from J; junction bases left unmatched: 6. CDR1 LNHNV and CDR2 YYDKDF come from the germline V gene (reference sequence). This CDR3 is built from 12 residues.

The V gene is TRBV19, the J gene TRBJ2-5, with D possibly being TRBD1 (5 bases). In germline, CDR1 is LNHDA, CDR2 SQIVND (reference sequence). CDR3 length equals 16 residues. V was shortened by 1 base and J by 4 bases, with 16 bases between the two germline ends. CDR3 amino acids: CASSIGGTRQGETQYF. CDR3 nucleotides: TGTGCCAGTAGTATAGGGGGCACCCGGCAAGGAGAGACCCAGTACTTC.

V and J are TRBV19 and TRBJ1-3, with TRBD1 as a possible D gene (6 bases). The V gene lost 1 base and the J gene lost 5 bases, with 9 bases spanning the gap. Germline lookup yields CDR1 LNHDA and CDR2 SQIVND (reference sequence). The CDR3 runs 14 residues. The CDR3 here is CASSIGGHRNTIYF. The CDR3 DNA sequence: TGTGCCAGTAGTATAGGGGGACACAGAAACACCATATATTTT.

This clone was picked up a small number of times. The chain employs TRBV5-5 and TRBJ2-5; 7 bases line up with TRBD2. Germline lookup yields CDR1 SGHKS and CDR2 YYEKEE (reference sequence). The CDR3 is made up of 16 amino acids. Trimming took 1 base from V and 1 from J; bases not matched to a gene: 7. CDR3 bases: TGTGCCAGCAGCTTGTACCGGGGAGGGGTCCAAGAGACCCAGTACTTC. It encodes CASSLYRGGVQETQYF.

The J gene is TRBJ2-6, the V gene TRBV5-1, with D tentatively TRBD1 (6 bases). The CDR3 runs 19 residues. Germline V gene sequence: CDR1 SGHRS, CDR2 YFSETQ. Trimming stripped 1 base from V and 4 bases from J, with 21 bases between. CDR3 sequence (DNA): TGCGCCAGCAGCTTGAGGGAGAGGCCAGGGGTGTCCGGGGCCAACGTCCTGACTTTC. Amino acid sequence: CASSLRERPGVSGANVLTF.

This clone occurred a few times. The V call is TRBV4-3, the J call TRBJ2-5; 8 bases are a match to TRBD1. J gave up 11 bases and V 8 bases, and 16 bases lay outside the gene matches. Germline values: CDR1 LGHNA, CDR2 YSLEER. The CDR3 runs 14 residues. CDR3 DNA: TGCGCCAGCTCAACCGGGACAGGATCCTTAGAGCAGTACTTC. It specifies CASSTGTGSLEQYF.

The chain is built from TRBV11-3 and TRBJ2-2; TRBD1 is a possible D gene (6 bases). The CDR3 totals 14 residues. V was shortened by 4 bases and J by 4 bases, with 10 bases between the two germline ends. Per germline, CDR1 SGHNT and CDR2 YENEEA. As DNA, the CDR3 is TGTGCCAGCAGCTGGGGGCGAGGCACCGGGGAGCTGTTTTTT. Protein product: CASSWGRGTGELFF.

Here the CDR3 reads CASSVAAGGSGANVLTF. In DNA, the CDR3 is TGTGCCAGCAGCGTAGCGGCGGGGGGATCTGGGGCCAACGTCCTGACTTTC. The chain carries TRBV9 and TRBJ2-6; 8 bases align to TRBD2. Germline CDR1 SGDLS, CDR2 YYNGEE. CDR3 length equals 17 residues. With V trimmed by 0 bases and J by 1 base, 3 bases remained unmatched.

This clone was seen a handful of times. This sequence joins TRBV5-1 and TRBJ2-2, with D maybe TRBD1 (5 bases). The V gene lost 4 bases and the J gene lost 2 bases, with 18 bases spanning the gap. The CDR3 consists of 17 residues. CDR1 is SGHRS and CDR2 is YFSETQ in the germline V gene. CDR3 in amino acids: CASSPKRAGINTGELFF. The CDR3 coding sequence is TGCGCCAGCAGCCCCAAAAGGGCAGGGATTAACACCGGGGAGCTGTTTTTT.

The gene calls are TRBV11-2 and TRBJ2-5; 10 bases fit TRBD2. Looked up from germline, CDR1 is SGHAT and CDR2 is FQNNGV. This CDR3 contains 15 residues. The ends lost 2 bases at V and 5 bases at J; junction bases unmatched: 5. DNA for the CDR3: TGTGCCAGCAGCTTAACTAGCGGGGAACGGGAGACCCAGTACTTC. Amino acid sequence: CASSLTSGERETQYF.

This clone came up a few times. V gene TRBV6-5 combines with J gene TRBJ2-2; the D is unclear. This CDR3 is built from 15 residues. V was trimmed by 3 bases and J by 2 bases, leaving 10 bases between them. CDR1 and CDR2 from the germline V gene are MNHEY and SVGAGI. In DNA form, the CDR3 reads TGTGCCAGCAGTTATTTGGGCCTAAACACCGGGGAGCTGTTTTTT. Protein: CASSYLGLNTGELFF.

The chain joins TRBV21-1 to TRBJ1-1; TRBD1, the table's D call, was not compared with the DNA. TRBV21-1 is noted as a pseudogene. CDR3 length: 14 amino acids. DNA of the CDR3: TGTGCCAGCAGCAAAGACATACTGAACACTGAAGCTTTCTTT. Its translation is CASSKDILNTEAFF.

This clone came up a few times. The V gene is TRBV5-6, the J gene TRBJ2-5, with a possible D match to TRBD1 (6 bases). Germline V gene lookup returns CDR1 SGHDT and CDR2 YYEEEE. This CDR3 region has 15 residues. The germline V and J ends were trimmed by 4 bases and 4 bases, with 17 bases remaining between them. The CDR3 here is CASSGPGTPRETQYF. The CDR3 bases are TGTGCCAGCAGCGGGCCCGGGACACCCAGAGAGACCCAGTACTTC.

V and J are TRBV5-4 and TRBJ1-1, with D maybe TRBD1 (6 bases). This CDR3 has 15 residues. The V end lost 4 bases, the J end lost 4 bases, and 17 bases lay between the germline ends. The V gene's germline CDR1 is SGHNT and CDR2 YYREEE (reference sequence). CDR3 coding DNA: TGTGCCAGCAGCCCACAACGGGGGGCCGGCACTGAAGCTTTCTTT. As protein: CASSPQRGAGTEAFF. The variable domain in full, completed from reference TRBV5-4 and TRBJ1-1, reads ETGVTQSPTHLIKTRGQQVTLRCSSQSGHNTVSWYQQALGQGPQFIFQYYREEENGRGNFPPRFSGLQFPNYSSELNVNALELDDSALYLCASSPQRGAGTEAFFGQGTRLTVV.

This clone was recorded a few times. The V and J genes are TRBV7-6 and TRBJ1-1; TRBD1 aligns across 8 bases. This CDR3 has 15 amino acids. Germline values: CDR1 SGHVS, CDR2 FNYEAQ. V was pared by 5 bases and J by 5 bases, with 10 bases of the junction left unmatched. CDR3 region: CASSLGQALGTEAFF. As DNA, the CDR3 is TGTGCCAGCAGCCTGGGACAGGCCCTGGGGACTGAAGCTTTCTTT.

The rearrangement links TRBV9 to TRBJ1-5; weak D call: TRBD1 (5 bases). The CDR3 totals 14 residues. Between the trimmed V and J ends, which lost 3 bases and 0 bases, there was a span of 7 bases. CDR1 and CDR2 (germline): SGDLS, YYNGEE. The CDR3, as DNA: TGTGCCAGCAGCGGGGGGGATAGCAATCAGCCCCAGCATTTT. Its translation is CASSGGDSNQPQHF.

This clone was seen a few times. The rearrangement links TRBV6-5 to TRBJ1-1; D is unresolved. Trimming removed 5 bases from V and 13 bases from J, with 17 bases in between. Germline-derived CDR1 and CDR2 are MNHEY and SVGAGI. The CDR3 is made up of 12 amino acids. CDR3 amino acids: CASSEWAGLDFF. DNA of the CDR3: TGTGCCAGCAGTGAATGGGCTGGGCTCGATTTCTTT.

Details on this clone: The sample has other DNA sequences that encode this CDR3 too. The chain combines TRBV19 with TRBJ1-1; no definite D call. Germline V gene data show CDR1 as LNHDA and CDR2 as SQIVND (reference sequence). V gave up 3 bases and J gave up 1 base, with 6 bases separating them. The CDR3 consists of 13 residues. CDR3 sequence (DNA): TGTGCCAGTAGTATCTCGGGGAACACTGAAGCTTTCTTT. Translated: CASSISGNTEAFF.

This clone was seen only a few times. The chain uses TRBV5-1 and TRBJ1-6; D ambiguous. Germline V CDR1 and CDR2: SGHRS, YFSETQ. The CDR3 contains 14 residues. V lost 4 bases and J 7 bases, leaving 12 bases between the germline ends. CDR3 region: CASSPGSANSPLHF. CDR3 nucleotide sequence: TGCGCCAGCAGCCCGGGGTCAGCCAATTCACCCCTCCACTTT.

This chain's CDR3 is CASSRRGRGQETQYF. The CDR3 nucleotides are TGTGCCAGCAGCCGCAGGGGGCGTGGGCAAGAGACCCAGTACTTC. J is TRBJ2-5 and V is TRBV7-2; 8 bases are shared with TRBD1. V shed 5 bases and J 2 bases; nucleotides not matched to a gene: 7. Germline CDR1 is SGHTA and CDR2 is FQGNSA. The CDR3 is made up of 15 amino acids.

This clone came up a few times. The chain couples TRBV30 to TRBJ1-2; D gene unclear. V was clipped by 7 bases and J by 1 base, with 28 bases between them. In germline, CDR1 is GTSNPN, CDR2 SVGIG (reference sequence). There are 18 residues in the CDR3. DNA of the CDR3: TGTGCCTCCAAGCGACCCCTCCGGCAGATCTTCGATAACTATGGCTACACCTTC. Amino acid sequence: CASKRPLRQIFDNYGYTF.

This clone has a handful of counts. This chain joins TRBV30 and TRBJ1-1, with D perhaps TRBD1 (6 bases). This CDR3 is 16 amino acids long. The V and J ends lost 2 bases and 1 base respectively, with 17 bases between them. The germline V gene has CDR1 GTSNPN and CDR2 SVGIG (reference sequence). This CDR3 reads CAWSPRGGVGNTEAFF. CDR3 nucleotides: TGTGCCTGGAGTCCTAGGGGGGGGGTGGGGAACACTGAAGCTTTCTTT.